Below, one TCR beta chain is given with its context. This sample was included in a study of PD-1 blockade in classical Hodgkin lymphoma. The CDR3 contains 14 residues. From germline, CDR1 is SEHNR and CDR2 FQNEAQ (reference sequence). Trimming shortened V by 1 base and J by 4 bases, and 8 bases separated the two germline ends. The assay was immunoSEQ multiplex PCR, and TCRdb's table has in-frame clones only and misses some. Of more than 85,000 clones in the sample, roughly nine tenths are singletons; the top ten hold over 15%. Time point of the sample: cycle 4 day 1 (C4D1), after more than 5 weeks of nivolumab. All patients relapsed after autologous stem cell transplantation, and brentuximab vedotin exposure varied.

Sequenced material: peripheral blood mononuclear cells (PBMCs), taken before the fourth cycle of nivolumab. The chain links TRBV7-9 to TRBJ1-3; D possibly corresponds to TRBD1 (5 bases). The sequence was obtained from a human donor with classical Hodgkin lymphoma. The CDR3 sequence: CASSLGQGGNTIYF. CDR3 DNA: TGTGCCAGCAGCTTAGGCCAGGGCGGAAACACCATATATTTT.